This T cell receptor (beta chain) comes out of a study of T cells in Graves' hyperthyroidism and ophthalmopathy (dated by TCRdb to the late 2010s). Regarding the complete study: TCR V-J signatures able to tell the groups apart were searched for in a discovery cohort of 95 or so patients, of whom more than 40 had Graves' ophthalmopathy and 57 had stable Graves' hyperthyroidism. For training and testing, the 100 or so patients in the discovery cohort were randomly divided in a 7:3 ratio. Thyroid tissue and blood T-cell repertoires from about six Graves' hyperthyroidism patients were also compared in the study. An independent validation cohort of about 20 hyperthyroidism patients and approximately 16 patients who later progressed to ophthalmopathy tested prospective prediction of ophthalmopathy. According to the paper, TCR Vbeta CDR3 sequencing was carried out on more than 120 peripheral blood samples, which came from 40 to 45 ophthalmopathy, around 74 hyperthyroidism and about 17 progressor patients. Following sampling, methimazole starting at 30 mg daily was given to hyperthyroidism patients, and high-dose intravenous methylprednisolone was given to ophthalmopathy patients.

This clonotype was found many times. The antigen this receptor binds is unknown. The sample holds no much larger clone one base away, and base qualities are not on file. Sequences LNHDA (CDR1) and SQIVND (CDR2) are obtained from the germline V gene (reference sequence). Trimming removed 2 bases from V and 3 bases from J; the gene matches leave 4 bases unexplained. The CDR3, from cysteine to phenylalanine, totals 15 residues. The DNA shown is the 45-base CDR3, in frame from base 1. Patients with uncontrolled infections, other autoimmune diseases, pregnancy or lactation were excluded. Clinical symptoms, serum thyroxine and TRAb, thyroid ultrasound, and orbital computed tomography formed the basis for the diagnoses. Total RNA was extracted using Trizol reagent, and RNA quality was assessed on an Agilent 2100 Bioanalyzer. General conclusions and limits of the study: No statistical method was used to set the sample size in advance, and investigators knew the group allocation. In cross-validation, a model built on a 13 V-J signature told ophthalmopathy apart from stable hyperthyroidism with roughly 87% sensitivity and about 81% specificity, and in testing the same model reached 80%/75%. Most expanded thyroid clonotypes (frequency above 0.001) were also detected in blood, suggesting blood repertoires may reflect thyroid immune responses. In validation, the model predicted progression to ophthalmopathy with 65% to 71% sensitivity and 72% to 75% specificity, a median of 6.5 months before onset.

The TCR beta CDR3 regions were amplified from the RNA transcripts. The TCR CDR3 was subjected to a first round of RT-PCR using the HTBI primer set and the Qiagen OneStep RT-PCR kit. Libraries were constructed in a second round of multiplex PCR, after which size selection and purification were performed. Libraries were sequenced paired-end with 100 bp reads on an Illumina HiSeq2000. The study's own analysis went as follows. SOAPnuke was used to process the raw data, removing reads that contained adapters or uncalled bases, had a mean Phred below 15, or lacked an exact match to the constant primer or identifier. High-quality paired reads were merged with COPE v1.2.5, and unique nucleotide sequences were defined as clonotypes. MiTCR v1.1 was used to align clonotypes to the IMGT TRBV, TRBD and TRBJ reference segments. Only V-J combinations with frequency above 0.0001, covering approximately 99% of repertoires, were analysed. The TCS score was defined as F50 (clonal expansion) divided by E x V (chaos), with BLOSUM62-based TCRdist calculated between CDR3 peptides within each V-J. Welch's t-statistics and random forest reduced around 550 V-J features to under 15, which were used in a naive Bayes classifier (R e1071). The similarity between thyroid and blood repertoires was quantified using the Morisita-Horn index. TCRdb reran the public reads through fastp at Q25 and MiXCR, keeping productive beta chains. Merged by CDR3 protein, the rows form single entries marked with the most common genes and DNA. These V and J calls rely on TCRdb rather than the paper's analysis. The sample yields 550,000 to 700,000 distinct CDR3 sequences; roughly 46% were counted once. The top ten constitute roughly 19% of the sample.

Sequencing was carried out using peripheral blood or thyroid tissue (not recorded which). Recombination connected TRBV19 to TRBJ1-5; 7 central nucleotides agree with TRBD1. The receptor's source is an adult woman with Graves' disease, either hyperthyroidism or ophthalmopathy (not recorded which). For the CDR3, the sequence is CASSIMGQPNQPQHF. The DNA sequence is given as TGTGCCAGTAGTATAATGGGACAGCCCAATCAGCCCCAGCATTTT.